This TCR beta chain was identified during a study of blood T cell repertoires in COVID-19. Method: immunoSEQ multiplex PCR; TCRdb's copy keeps in-frame clones and lacks some. In the table there are 150,000 to 200,000 clones, roughly 80% of which are singletons. This sequence originates from a man aged 18 to 29 with active or convalescent COVID-19. The sample was peripheral blood.

Here the CDR3 DNA reads TGTGCCAGCTCACCAGAAGGGGGCTATGGCTACACCTTC. Its protein product is CASSPEGGYGYTF. The V gene is TRBV18, the J gene TRBJ1-2; TRBD1 might be the D (6 bases). This CDR3 contains 13 residues. CDR1 is KGHSH and CDR2 is LQKENI in the germline V gene. The V and J ends lost 2 bases and 4 bases respectively, with 8 bases between them.